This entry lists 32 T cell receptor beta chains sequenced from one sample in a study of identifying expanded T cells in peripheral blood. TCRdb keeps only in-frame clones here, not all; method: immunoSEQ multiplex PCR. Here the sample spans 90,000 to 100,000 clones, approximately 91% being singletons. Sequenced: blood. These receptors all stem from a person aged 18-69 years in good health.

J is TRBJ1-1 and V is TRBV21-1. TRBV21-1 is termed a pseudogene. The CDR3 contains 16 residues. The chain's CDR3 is CASSSGEGACDTEAFF. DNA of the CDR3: TGTGCCAGCAGCAGTGGGGAGGGGGCGTGTGACACTGAAGCTTTCTTT.

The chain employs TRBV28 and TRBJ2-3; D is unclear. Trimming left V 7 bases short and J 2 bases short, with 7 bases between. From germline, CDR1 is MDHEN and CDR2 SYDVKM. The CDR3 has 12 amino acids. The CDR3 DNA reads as TGTGCCAGCAACCCCTCCACAGATACGCAGTATTTT. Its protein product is CASNPSTDTQYF.

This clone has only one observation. CDR3 in amino acids: CASSVGPSGNTIYF. The CDR3 DNA follows: TGTGCCAGCAGCGTAGGACCTTCTGGAAACACCATATATTTT. The chain combines TRBV9 with TRBJ1-3; no reliable D call. CDR1 is SGDLS and CDR2 is YYNGEE in the germline V gene. The CDR3 is 14 amino acids. The V end was cut by 0 bases, the J end by 1 base, with 5 bases between.

DNA of the CDR3: TGTGCCAGTAGTATTACGGGGGGCTTTGGTAATCAGCCCCAGCATTTT. Encoded protein: CASSITGGFGNQPQHF. V is TRBV19 and J is TRBJ1-5; possibly TRBD1 for D (6 bases). Per the germline V gene, CDR1 is LNHDA and CDR2 is SQIVND (reference sequence). V was cut by 3 bases and J by 4 bases, with 16 bases left in between. The CDR3 is made up of 16 amino acids.

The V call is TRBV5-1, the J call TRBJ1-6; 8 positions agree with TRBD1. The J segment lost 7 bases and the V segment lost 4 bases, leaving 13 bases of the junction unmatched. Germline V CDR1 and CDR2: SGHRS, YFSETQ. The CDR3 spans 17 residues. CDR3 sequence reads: CASSPLSGTGSNSPLHF. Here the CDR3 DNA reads TGCGCCAGCAGCCCCCTTTCCGGGACAGGTAGCAATTCACCCCTCCACTTT.

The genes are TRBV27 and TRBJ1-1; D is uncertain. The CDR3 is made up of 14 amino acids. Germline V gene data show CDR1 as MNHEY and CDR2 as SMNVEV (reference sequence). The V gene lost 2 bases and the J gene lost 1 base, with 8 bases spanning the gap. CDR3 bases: TGTGCCAGCAGTTTAGAGGGAGGGAACACTGAAGCTTTCTTT. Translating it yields CASSLEGGNTEAFF.

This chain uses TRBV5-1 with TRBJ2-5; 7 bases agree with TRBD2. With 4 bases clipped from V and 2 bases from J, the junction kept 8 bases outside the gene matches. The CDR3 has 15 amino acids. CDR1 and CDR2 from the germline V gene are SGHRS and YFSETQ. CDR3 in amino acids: CASSRTGGGQETQYF. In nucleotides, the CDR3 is TGCGCCAGCAGCCGGACCGGGGGAGGGCAAGAGACCCAGTACTTC.

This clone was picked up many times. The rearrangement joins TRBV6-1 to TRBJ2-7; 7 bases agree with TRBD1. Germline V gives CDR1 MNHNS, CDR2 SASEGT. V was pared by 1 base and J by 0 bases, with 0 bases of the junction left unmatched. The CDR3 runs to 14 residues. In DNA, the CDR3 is TGTGCCAGCAGTGAAGGGGACAGCTCCTACGAGCAGTACTTC. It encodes CASSEGDSSYEQYF.

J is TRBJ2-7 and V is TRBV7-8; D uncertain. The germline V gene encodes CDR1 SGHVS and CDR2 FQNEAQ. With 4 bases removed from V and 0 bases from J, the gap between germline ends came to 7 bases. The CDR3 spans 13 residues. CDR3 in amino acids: CASSSWPSYEQYF. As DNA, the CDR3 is TGTGCCAGCAGCTCGTGGCCCTCCTACGAGCAGTACTTC.

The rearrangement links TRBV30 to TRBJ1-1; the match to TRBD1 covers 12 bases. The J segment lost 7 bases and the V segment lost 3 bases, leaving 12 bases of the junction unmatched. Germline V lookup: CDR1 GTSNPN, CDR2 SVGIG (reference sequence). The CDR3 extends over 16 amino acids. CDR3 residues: CAWRFPGQGAQIEAFF. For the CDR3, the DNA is TGTGCCTGGAGATTCCCGGGACAGGGGGCCCAGATTGAAGCTTTCTTT.

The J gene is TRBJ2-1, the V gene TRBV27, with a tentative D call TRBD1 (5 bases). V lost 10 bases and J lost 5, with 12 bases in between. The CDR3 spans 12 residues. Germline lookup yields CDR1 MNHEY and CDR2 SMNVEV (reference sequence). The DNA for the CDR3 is TGTGCCACCAAGACAGTTAACAATGAGCAGTTCTTC. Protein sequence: CATKTVNNEQFF.

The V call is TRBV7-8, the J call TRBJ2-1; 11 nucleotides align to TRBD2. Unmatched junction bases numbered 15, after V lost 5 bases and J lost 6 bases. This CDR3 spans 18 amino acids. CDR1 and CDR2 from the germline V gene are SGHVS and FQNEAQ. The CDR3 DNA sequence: TGTGCCAGCAGCCCAGGACTAGCGGGCCCCATCGGGGGCAATGAGCAGTTCTTC. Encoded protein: CASSPGLAGPIGGNEQFF.

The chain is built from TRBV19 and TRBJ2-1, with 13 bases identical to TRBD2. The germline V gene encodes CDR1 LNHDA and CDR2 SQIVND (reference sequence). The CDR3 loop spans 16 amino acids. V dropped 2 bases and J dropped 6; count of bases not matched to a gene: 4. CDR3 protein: CASSISGLAGFNEQFF. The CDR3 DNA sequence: TGTGCCAGTAGTATATCGGGACTAGCGGGGTTCAATGAGCAGTTCTTC.

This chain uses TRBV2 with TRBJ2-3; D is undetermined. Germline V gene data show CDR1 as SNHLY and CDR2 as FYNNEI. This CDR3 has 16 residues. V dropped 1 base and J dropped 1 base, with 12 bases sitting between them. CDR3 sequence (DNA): TGTGCCAGCAGTGAAGGGGTCGCAAGGGGCACAGATACGCAGTATTTT. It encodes CASSEGVARGTDTQYF.

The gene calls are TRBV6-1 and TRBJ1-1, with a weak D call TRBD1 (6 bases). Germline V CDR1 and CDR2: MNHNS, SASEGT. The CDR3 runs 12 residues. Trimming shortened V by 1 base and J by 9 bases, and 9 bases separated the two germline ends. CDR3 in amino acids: CASSEEGGKAFF. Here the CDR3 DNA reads TGTGCCAGCAGTGAAGAAGGGGGGAAAGCTTTCTTT.

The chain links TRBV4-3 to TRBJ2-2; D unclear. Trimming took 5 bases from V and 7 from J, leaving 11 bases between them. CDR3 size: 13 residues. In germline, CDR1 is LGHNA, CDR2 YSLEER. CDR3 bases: TGCGCCAGCAGCTACGGGTTCGGCGGGGAGCTGTTTTTT. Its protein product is CASSYGFGGELFF.

The CDR3 coding sequence is TGTGCCAGCAGTTTAGAGTACACTGAAGCTTTCTTT. This codes for CASSLEYTEAFF. This sequence joins TRBV28 and TRBJ1-1; no clear D. This CDR3 region has 12 residues. In germline, CDR1 is MDHEN, CDR2 SYDVKM. V was shortened by 2 bases and J by 3 bases, with 4 bases between the two germline ends.

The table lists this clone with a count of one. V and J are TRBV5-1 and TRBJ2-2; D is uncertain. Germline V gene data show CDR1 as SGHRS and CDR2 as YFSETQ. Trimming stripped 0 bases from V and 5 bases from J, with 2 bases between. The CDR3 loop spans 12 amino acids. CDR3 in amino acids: CASSLDTGELFF. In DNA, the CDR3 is TGCGCCAGCAGCTTGGATACCGGGGAGCTGTTTTTT.

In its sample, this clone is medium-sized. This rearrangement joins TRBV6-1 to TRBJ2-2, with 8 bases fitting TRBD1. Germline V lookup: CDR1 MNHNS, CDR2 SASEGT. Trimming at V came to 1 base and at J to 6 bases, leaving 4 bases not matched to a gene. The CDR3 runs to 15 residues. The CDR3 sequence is CASSEGTGLPGELFF. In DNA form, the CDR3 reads TGTGCCAGCAGTGAAGGGACAGGGCTTCCCGGGGAGCTGTTTTTT.

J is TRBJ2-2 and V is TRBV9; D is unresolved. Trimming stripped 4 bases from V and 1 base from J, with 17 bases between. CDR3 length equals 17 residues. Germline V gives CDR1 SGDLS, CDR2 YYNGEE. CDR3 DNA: TGTGCCAGCAGCACACCCGAGCAGGCCGGGAACACCGGGGAGCTGTTTTTT. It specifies CASSTPEQAGNTGELFF.

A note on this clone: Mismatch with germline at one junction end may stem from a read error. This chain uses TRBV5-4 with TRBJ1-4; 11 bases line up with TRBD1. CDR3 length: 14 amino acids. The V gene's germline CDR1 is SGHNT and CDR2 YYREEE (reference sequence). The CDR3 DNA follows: TGTGCCAGCAGGTTGGACAGGGGGCAAGAAAAACTGTTTTTT. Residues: CASRLDRGQEKLFF.

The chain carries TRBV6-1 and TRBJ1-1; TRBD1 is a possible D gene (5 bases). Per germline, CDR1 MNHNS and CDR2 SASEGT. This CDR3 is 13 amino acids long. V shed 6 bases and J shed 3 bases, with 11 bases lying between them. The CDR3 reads CASRRGLDTEAFF. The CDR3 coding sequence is TGTGCCAGCAGACGGGGCCTTGACACTGAAGCTTTCTTT.

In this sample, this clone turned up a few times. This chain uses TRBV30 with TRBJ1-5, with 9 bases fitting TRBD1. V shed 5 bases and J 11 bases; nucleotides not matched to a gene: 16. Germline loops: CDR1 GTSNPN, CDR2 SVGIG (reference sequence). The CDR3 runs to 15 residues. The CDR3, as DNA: TGTGCCTGGGGGACCGGGACAGGGAAGATTAGGGCCCAGCATTTT. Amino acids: CAWGTGTGKIRAQHF.

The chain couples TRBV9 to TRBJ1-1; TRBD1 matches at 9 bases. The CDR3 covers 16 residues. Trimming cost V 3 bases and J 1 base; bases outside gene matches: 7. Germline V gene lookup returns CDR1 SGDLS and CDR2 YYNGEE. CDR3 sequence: CASSAGQGSRNTEAFF. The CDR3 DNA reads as TGTGCCAGCAGCGCCGGACAGGGGAGTAGGAACACTGAAGCTTTCTTT. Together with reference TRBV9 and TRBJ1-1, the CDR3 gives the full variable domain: DSGVTQTPKHLITATGQRVTLRCSPRSGDLSVYWYQQSLDQGLQFLIQYYNGEERAKGNILERFSAQQFPDLHSELNLSSLELGDSALYFCASSAGQGSRNTEAFFGQGTRLTVV.

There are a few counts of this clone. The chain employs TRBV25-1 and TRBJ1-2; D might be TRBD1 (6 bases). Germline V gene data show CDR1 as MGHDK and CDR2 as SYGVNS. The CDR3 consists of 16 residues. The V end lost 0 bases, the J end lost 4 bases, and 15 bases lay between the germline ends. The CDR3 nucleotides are TGTGCCAGCAGTGAATATATCGGGGGGCTGAGCTATGGCTACACCTTC. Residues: CASSEYIGGLSYGYTF.

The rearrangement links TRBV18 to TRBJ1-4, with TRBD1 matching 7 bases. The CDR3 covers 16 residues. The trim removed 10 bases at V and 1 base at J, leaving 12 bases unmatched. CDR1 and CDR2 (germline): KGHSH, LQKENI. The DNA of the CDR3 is TGTGCCATCTCGGGAAGGGGACAGCGAACTAATGAAAAACTGTTTTTT. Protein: CAISGRGQRTNEKLFF.

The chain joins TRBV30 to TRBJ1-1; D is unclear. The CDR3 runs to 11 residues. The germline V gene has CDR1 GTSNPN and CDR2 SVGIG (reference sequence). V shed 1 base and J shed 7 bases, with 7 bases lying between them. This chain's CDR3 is CAWSAPYEAFF. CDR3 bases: TGTGCCTGGAGTGCACCGTATGAAGCTTTCTTT.

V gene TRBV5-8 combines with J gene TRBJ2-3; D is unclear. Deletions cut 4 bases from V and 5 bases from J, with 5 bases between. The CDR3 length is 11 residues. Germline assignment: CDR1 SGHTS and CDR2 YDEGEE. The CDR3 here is CASSLKDTQYF. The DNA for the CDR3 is TGTGCCAGCAGCCTTAAAGATACGCAGTATTTT.

CDR3 residues: CSWTGGALNYGYTF. CDR3 DNA: TGCAGCTGGACAGGGGGCGCATTGAACTATGGCTACACCTTC. V gene TRBV29-1 combines with J gene TRBJ1-2, with 11 bases lining up with TRBD1. CDR1 SQVTM and CDR2 ANQGSEA come from the germline V gene. The length of the CDR3 is 14 residues. The V segment lost 8 bases and the J segment 2 bases; nucleotides outside the gene matches: 7.

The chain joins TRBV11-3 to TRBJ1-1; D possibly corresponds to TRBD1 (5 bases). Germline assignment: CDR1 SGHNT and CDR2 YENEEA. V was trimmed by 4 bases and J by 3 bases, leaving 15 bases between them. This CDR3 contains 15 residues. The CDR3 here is CASSSRQIVYTEAFF. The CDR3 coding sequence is TGTGCCAGCAGCTCCCGACAGATAGTTTACACTGAAGCTTTCTTT. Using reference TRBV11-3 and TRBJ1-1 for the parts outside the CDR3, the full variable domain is EAGVVQSPRYKIIEKKQPVAFWCNPISGHNTLYWYLQNLGQGPELLIRYENEEAVDDSQLPKDRFSAERLKGVDSTLKIQPAELGDSAVYLCASSSRQIVYTEAFFGQGTRLTVV.

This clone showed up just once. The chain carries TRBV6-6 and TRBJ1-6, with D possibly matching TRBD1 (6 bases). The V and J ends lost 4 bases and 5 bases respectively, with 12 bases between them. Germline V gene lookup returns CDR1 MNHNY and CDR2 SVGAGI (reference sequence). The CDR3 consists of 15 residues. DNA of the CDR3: TGTGCCAGCAGTTCGGGACAACTACATAATTCACCCCTCCACTTT. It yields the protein CASSSGQLHNSPLHF.

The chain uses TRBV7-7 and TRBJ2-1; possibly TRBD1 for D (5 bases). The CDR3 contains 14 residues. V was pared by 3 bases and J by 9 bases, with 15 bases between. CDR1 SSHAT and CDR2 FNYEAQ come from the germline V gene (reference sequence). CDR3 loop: CASSLGPGPGEQFF. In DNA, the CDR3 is TGTGCCAGCAGCTTGGGGCCAGGTCCGGGTGAGCAGTTCTTC.